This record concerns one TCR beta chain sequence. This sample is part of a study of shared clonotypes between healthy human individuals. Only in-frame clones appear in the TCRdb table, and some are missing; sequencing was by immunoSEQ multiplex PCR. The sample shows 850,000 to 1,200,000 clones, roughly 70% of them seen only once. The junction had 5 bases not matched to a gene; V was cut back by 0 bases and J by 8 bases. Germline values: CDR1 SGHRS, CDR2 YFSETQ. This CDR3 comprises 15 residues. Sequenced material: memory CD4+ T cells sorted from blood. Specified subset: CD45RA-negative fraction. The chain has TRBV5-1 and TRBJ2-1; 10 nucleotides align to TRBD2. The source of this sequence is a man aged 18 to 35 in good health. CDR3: CASSLGTSGSDEQFF. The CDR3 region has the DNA TGCGCCAGCAGCTTGGGGACTAGCGGCTCCGATGAGCAGTTCTTC. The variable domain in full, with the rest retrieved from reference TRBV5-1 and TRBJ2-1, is KAGVTQTPRYLIKTRGQQVTLSCSPISGHRSVSWYQQTPGQGLQFLFEYFSETQRNKGNFPGRFSGRQFSNSRSEMNVSTLELGDSALYLCASSLGTSGSDEQFFGPGTRLTVL.